This T cell receptor (beta chain) is from a study of blood T cell repertoires in COVID-19 (dated by TCRdb to the early 2020s). Concerning the study at large: Samples from collaborators originated in the United States, Italy and Spain and spanned both the acute and convalescent phases of COVID-19. The prospective study material was composed of cDNA or gDNA derived from T cells, B-cell-depleted T cells, or PBMCs. Subjects who had been exposed to COVID-19, were actively infected with it, or had recovered from it provided the deeply sampled blood TCRbeta repertoires that made up the dataset. The repertoires were released in a freely available public database meant as a resource for research on the immune response to SARS-CoV-2. Samples came from the ongoing ImmuneRACE study (first 160 participants) plus 1,254 subjects from 6 global collaborators. The sample metadata nearly always contained a de-identified subject ID, COVID-19 status, age in years and sex. Where HLA class I and class II types were available, the types were taken from metadata supplied by the sample provider, not from assay-based typing. Paper-wide results and their limitations: The quantity of clinical and demographic metadata differed by source and by participant and was supplied without curation.

The collaborating institutions used their own protocols to collect whole blood in K2EDTA tubes. For TCRbeta analysis, collaborator samples were shipped as frozen whole blood, as isolated PBMCs, or as DNA extracted from either sample type. In this sample, this clone turned up a few times. Its cognate antigen has yet to be identified. Qualities for individual bases were not recorded, and no much larger clone is one base off. The immunoSEQ Assay, a bias-controlled multiplex PCR, was used to amplify TCRbeta CDR3 regions from genomic DNA. As for the authors' bioinformatics: The number of nucleated cells in each sample was estimated by amplification of reference gene primers within the assay. Sequence reads were collapsed and filtered to measure the absolute abundance of every unique TCRbeta CDR3 rearrangement. For each sample, productive Simpson clonality was calculated as the square root of Simpson's diversity index across productive rearrangements. The immuneACCESS repertoire file appears here via TCRdb, limited to in-frame rearrangements. These files lack a portion of the clones; in checked studies, under half of the deficit traces to unresolved V genes, and the cause of the others is not known. V and J calls and clone size follow that table, whereas D and trimming were derived from the DNA. For this sample there are 84,000 or so clones; roughly 89% appear just once. About 5.3% of the sample lies in the top ten.

As encoded in the germline V gene, CDR1 is SGHDN while CDR2 is FVKESK. The CDR3 spans 13 residues, from the cysteine through the phenylalanine. Of all the DNA, just the CDR3 is kept, 39 bases in frame from base 1. V is pared back by 3 bases and J by 9 bases, with 12 bases lying between the germline termini. The chain couples TRBV14 to TRBJ2-1; too little of a D gene remains to name it. This receptor was identified in a man in his sixties with acute or convalescent COVID-19. The sequenced sample was peripheral blood. Read as DNA, the sequence is TGTGCCAGCAGCCAGTTCCAAGCAGGTGAGCAGTTCTTC. Its protein reads: CASSQFQAGEQFF.